The 26 T cell receptor beta chains given below trace back to one sample, sequenced in a study of cytomegalovirus exposure and HLA in healthy donors. Researchers ran the PCR with 60 Vbeta and 13 Jbeta primers. Using immunoSEQ multiplex PCR, the repertoire was profiled, and TCRdb retains in-frame clones only, with some absent. Among around 62,000 clones listed, around 78% were seen once. Sequenced sample: PBMCs. The receptors were gathered from a man aged 40-49 years in good health and CMV-seronegative.

The chain uses TRBV18 and TRBJ2-1, with D possibly TRBD2 on 6 matching bases. V was trimmed by 6 bases and J by 8 bases, leaving 14 bases between them. Germline-derived CDR1 and CDR2 are KGHSH and LQKENI. This CDR3 is 13 amino acids long. CDR3 coding DNA: TGTGCCAGCTCCGGGGGACCGAATGATGAGCAGTTCTTC. Residues: CASSGGPNDEQFF. Combining the CDR3 with reference TRBV18 and TRBJ2-1 gives the whole variable domain NAGVMQNPRHLVRRRGQEARLRCSPMKGHSHVYWYRQLPEEGLKFMVYLQKENIIDESGMPKERFSAEFPKEGPSILRIQQVVRGDSAAYFCASSGGPNDEQFFGPGTRLTVL.

V gene TRBV19 combines with J gene TRBJ2-4; TRBD1 matches at 11 bases. Germline-derived CDR1 and CDR2 are LNHDA and SQIVND (reference sequence). The CDR3 is 18 residues long. With 8 bases clipped from V and 0 bases from J, the junction kept 12 bases outside the gene matches. The CDR3 DNA is TGTGCCAGTTCATCGGACAGGGGGCCTCAAGTAGCCAAAAACATTCAGTACTTC. Its translation: CASSSDRGPQVAKNIQYF.

This clone was seen a few times. This chain links TRBV6-1 with TRBJ2-7; D unclear. Germline assignment: CDR1 MNHNS and CDR2 SASEGT. The CDR3 has 11 residues. Trimming cost V 3 bases and J 3 bases, with 3 bases left between them. CDR3 region: CASSDRYEQYF. CDR3 coding DNA: TGTGCCAGCAGTGACCGCTACGAGCAGTACTTC.

Only a few counts were recorded for this clone. This rearrangement joins TRBV11-2 to TRBJ2-7; TRBD2 agrees at 12 bases. Germline CDR1 reads SGHAT; CDR2 reads FQNNGV. Germline trimming cut 4 bases from V and 5 bases from J; bases unmatched to any gene: 3. This CDR3 spans 14 amino acids. CDR3 DNA sequence: TGTGCCAGCAGCTCTAGCGGGGGGGGGAACGAGCAGTACTTC. Translated, it gives CASSSSGGGNEQYF.

The V call is TRBV4-1, the J call TRBJ2-5; 12 positions match TRBD2. Germline CDR1 is MGHRA and CDR2 is YSYEKL. CDR3 length equals 16 residues. V lost 3 bases to trimming and J lost 5 bases; unmatched junction nucleotides: 7. CDR3 DNA: TGCGCCAGCAGCCAGACTAGCGGGGGCCTCCGGGAGACCCAGTACTTC. It codes for CASSQTSGGLRETQYF.

The chain is built from TRBV6-5 and TRBJ2-2; D possibly corresponds to TRBD1 (5 bases). CDR1 MNHEY and CDR2 SVGAGI come from the germline V gene. Between the trimmed V and J ends, which lost 6 bases and 2 bases, there was a span of 13 bases. The CDR3 extends over 15 amino acids. In DNA form, the CDR3 reads TGTGCCAGCAGAACAGGCCGAAAAAACACCGGGGAGCTGTTTTTT. Protein sequence: CASRTGRKNTGELFF.

J is TRBJ2-2 and V is TRBV10-1; the match to TRBD1 covers 7 bases. The germline V gene encodes CDR1 WNHNN and CDR2 SYGVQD (reference sequence). The V segment lost 6 bases and the J segment 3 bases; nucleotides outside the gene matches: 1. The CDR3 covers 13 residues. The CDR3 DNA follows: TGCGCCAGCAGAAGGGGGCACACCGGGGAGCTGTTTTTT. Amino acid sequence: CASRRGHTGELFF.

This clone was seen a few times. This sequence joins TRBV2 and TRBJ1-2; 9 bases match TRBD1. The J segment lost 4 bases and the V segment lost 8 bases, leaving 5 bases of the junction unmatched. Per the germline V gene, CDR1 is SNHLY and CDR2 is FYNNEI. This CDR3 contains 13 residues. Written as DNA, the CDR3 is TGTGCCAGCCGGGACAGGGTGGGCTATGGCTACACCTTC. Translation: CASRDRVGYGYTF.

The rearrangement uses TRBV5-1 and TRBJ2-7; 11 bases match TRBD1. Germline V gene lookup returns CDR1 SGHRS and CDR2 YFSETQ. With 4 bases clipped from V and 3 bases from J, the junction kept 9 bases outside the gene matches. This CDR3 is 16 amino acids long. The CDR3 sequence is CASSPGTGGSRYEQYF. DNA of the CDR3: TGCGCCAGCAGCCCGGGGACAGGGGGATCCCGCTACGAGCAGTACTTC. The entire variable domain, with the rest obtained from reference TRBV5-1 and TRBJ2-7, is as follows: KAGVTQTPRYLIKTRGQQVTLSCSPISGHRSVSWYQQTPGQGLQFLFEYFSETQRNKGNFPGRFSGRQFSNSRSEMNVSTLELGDSALYLCASSPGTGGSRYEQYFGPGTRLTVT.

The chain links TRBV10-3 to TRBJ1-1, with 8 bases matching TRBD1. The germline V gene encodes CDR1 ENHRY and CDR2 SYGVKD. V gave up 2 bases and J gave up 1 base; unmatched junction bases: 0. This CDR3 is built from 14 residues. CDR3 nucleotides: TGTGCCATCAGTGAGGACAGGGGGAACACTGAAGCTTTCTTT. This translates into CAISEDRGNTEAFF.

This chain links TRBV7-3 with TRBJ2-5; TRBD2 agrees at 9 bases. CDR1 is SGHTA and CDR2 is FQGTGA in the germline V gene. V was clipped by 5 bases and J by 5 bases; unmatched bases: 9. The CDR3 runs 15 residues. The CDR3 region has the DNA TGTGCCAGCAGCGTGACTAGCGGAGGCATTGAGACCCAGTACTTC. It is translated as CASSVTSGGIETQYF.

The V and J genes are TRBV28 and TRBJ2-5; weak D call: TRBD1 (6 bases). The V end was cut by 2 bases, the J end by 4 bases, with 14 bases between. The CDR3 sequence is 15 residues long. Germline lookup yields CDR1 MDHEN and CDR2 SYDVKM. The CDR3 loop is CASSLRRGIRETQYF. In DNA, the CDR3 is TGTGCCAGCAGTTTACGCAGGGGAATTCGAGAGACCCAGTACTTC.

The chain links TRBV7-9 to TRBJ2-5; D is undetermined. Germline CDR1 is SEHNR and CDR2 is FQNEAQ (reference sequence). V gave up 1 base and J gave up 5 bases, with 11 bases separating them. The CDR3 extends over 14 amino acids. The CDR3 DNA reads TGTGCCAGCAGCTTAGATAACTTAGAGGAGACCCAGTACTTC. Its protein product is CASSLDNLEETQYF.

The chain employs TRBV11-3 and TRBJ2-7; D unclear. This CDR3 contains 14 residues. V gave up 3 bases and J gave up 1 base, with 10 bases separating them. Germline CDR1 SGHNT, CDR2 YENEEA. CDR3 nucleotide sequence: TGTGCCAGCAGCTTCGGCCGCGGTTCCTACGAGCAGTACTTC. This translates into CASSFGRGSYEQYF. Full variable domain (outside the CDR3, taken from reference TRBV11-3 and TRBJ2-7): EAGVVQSPRYKIIEKKQPVAFWCNPISGHNTLYWYLQNLGQGPELLIRYENEEAVDDSQLPKDRFSAERLKGVDSTLKIQPAELGDSAVYLCASSFGRGSYEQYFGPGTRLTVT.

This chain joins TRBV5-4 and TRBJ1-1; TRBD1 matches at 7 bases. CDR3 size: 14 residues. Germline V lookup: CDR1 SGHNT, CDR2 YYREEE (reference sequence). The ends lost 2 bases at V and 1 base at J; junction bases unmatched: 2. The CDR3 nucleotides read TGTGCCAGCAGCTTACAGGGGTCGAACACTGAAGCTTTCTTT. Translated: CASSLQGSNTEAFF.

The V call is TRBV28, the J call TRBJ2-2; no firm D call. V shed 6 bases and J shed 4 bases, with 9 bases lying between them. The CDR3 loop spans 13 amino acids. CDR1 MDHEN and CDR2 SYDVKM come from the germline V gene. Here the CDR3 reads CASRRPATGELFF. CDR3 sequence (DNA): TGTGCCAGCAGGCGGCCCGCCACCGGGGAGCTGTTTTTT.

Only a few counts were recorded for this clone. This chain connects TRBV9 to TRBJ2-3, with 7 bases lining up with TRBD2. Trimming removed 5 bases from V and 0 bases from J; junction bases left unmatched: 0. Germline CDR1 SGDLS, CDR2 YYNGEE. The CDR3 runs to 13 residues. The CDR3 protein is CASRGGSTDTQYF. DNA of the CDR3: TGTGCCAGCAGGGGGGGGAGCACAGATACGCAGTATTTT.

The chain links TRBV6-1 to TRBJ1-1; D is unclear. CDR3 size: 13 residues. Germline values: CDR1 MNHNS, CDR2 SASEGT. Trimming removed 7 bases at V and 1 base at J, with 10 bases between. This CDR3 reads CASKFHGNTEAFF. For the CDR3, the DNA is TGTGCCAGCAAATTCCACGGGAACACTGAAGCTTTCTTT.

This chain uses TRBV11-3 with TRBJ2-1; D is uncertain. CDR1 SGHNT and CDR2 YENEEA come from the germline V gene. Trimming took off 1 base at V and 11 bases at J, with 12 bases between the two ends. The CDR3 is 13 residues long. The chain's CDR3 is CASSLADSGKQFF. In nucleotides, the CDR3 is TGTGCCAGCAGCTTAGCCGATAGTGGTAAGCAGTTCTTC.

The chain carries TRBV6-6 and TRBJ1-2; 10 bases are shared with TRBD1. V shed 6 bases and J 14 bases; nucleotides not matched to a gene: 6. This CDR3 spans 11 amino acids. Germline loops: CDR1 MNHNY, CDR2 SVGAGI (reference sequence). CDR3 sequence (DNA): TGTGCCAGCAGGACAGGGGGCGGGTTGACCTTC. This gives the protein CASRTGGGLTF.

The chain uses TRBV6-1 and TRBJ2-7; the D gene is possibly TRBD2 (5 bases). The CDR3 totals 14 residues. Trimming left V 6 bases short and J 0 bases short, with 12 bases between. Germline-derived CDR1 and CDR2 are MNHNS and SASEGT. CDR3 coding DNA: TGTGCCAGCAGCTCGCGGGCCTACTCCTACGAGCAGTACTTC. This encodes CASSSRAYSYEQYF.

In nucleotides, the CDR3 is TGTGCCAGCAACCCCGGACAGGGCTTCGGCTACACCTTC. Its translation: CASNPGQGFGYTF. The chain is built from TRBV6-5 and TRBJ1-2; 8 bases align to TRBD1. Germline V lookup: CDR1 MNHEY, CDR2 SVGAGI. Losses at the gene ends were 7 bases for V and 8 bases for J; bases not matched to a gene: 9. The CDR3 contains 13 residues.

The chain links TRBV5-1 to TRBJ2-7, with 8 nucleotides matching TRBD1. V was pared by 4 bases and J by 3 bases, with 9 bases of the junction left unmatched. Germline V gene data show CDR1 as SGHRS and CDR2 as YFSETQ. The CDR3 has 15 residues. CDR3 protein: CASSIQGAIFYEQYF. Here the CDR3 DNA reads TGCGCCAGCAGCATCCAGGGGGCCATTTTCTACGAGCAGTACTTC.

In its sample, this clone was seen once. The genes are TRBV5-1 and TRBJ2-5, with 10 bases that match TRBD2. The CDR3 extends over 15 amino acids. The germline V gene has CDR1 SGHRS and CDR2 YFSETQ. V gave up 0 bases and J gave up 5 bases; unmatched junction bases: 4. In nucleotides, the CDR3 is TGCGCCAGCAGCTTGGAGCGGGGGGGTTGGGAGACCCAGTACTTC. This sequence encodes CASSLERGGWETQYF.

The CDR3 loop is CASSLGLLAHEQFF. CDR3 coding DNA: TGTGCCAGCAGCTTGGGGCTACTAGCTCATGAGCAGTTCTTC. The chain links TRBV5-4 to TRBJ2-1, with D perhaps matching TRBD2 (6 bases). This CDR3 is built from 14 residues. Trimming took 0 bases from V and 8 from J, leaving 12 bases between them. Germline CDR1 reads SGHNT; CDR2 reads YYREEE (reference sequence).

This chain joins TRBV7-8 and TRBJ1-1, with D perhaps TRBD1 (6 bases). Germline V CDR1 and CDR2: SGHVS, FQNEAQ. The length of the CDR3 is 15 residues. V was clipped by 7 bases and J by 5 bases, with 20 bases between them. As DNA, the CDR3 is TGTGCCAGCAACCAACTGGGCAGGGGAGAGACTGAAGCTTTCTTT. It codes for CASNQLGRGETEAFF.